A selection of T cell receptor beta chains follows, all from one sample in a study of cytotoxic CD8 clonotypes in ibrutinib-treated CLL. Sequencing was performed with immunoSEQ multiplex PCR; in TCRdb, only in-frame clones are kept and a portion is missing. The sample comprises around 16,000 clones, about 70% of which are singletons, and about a sixth rests with the top ten. Material: PBMCs, obtained before ibrutinib treatment. These receptors were obtained from a human donor with chronic lymphocytic leukemia. The CDR3 runs from the conserved cysteine through the conserved F or W. Each record gives: V gene, J gene, clone size, D gene, CDR3 protein, CDR3 DNA. The D gene is left open where the match is weak. For some rows the clone size is stated as once, few or many, or as a class when expanded; others skip it.

v_call: TRBV5-1
j_call: TRBJ2-2
clone_size: NA
d_call: TRBD2
cdr3_aa: CASSAGLAAPGELFF
cdr3_nt: TGCGCCAGCAGCGCGGGACTAGCGGCACCCGGGGAGCTGTTTTTT

v_call: TRBV6-4
j_call: TRBJ2-2
clone_size: NA
d_call: TRBD2
cdr3_aa: CASSGTSGDTGELFF
cdr3_nt: TGTGCCAGCAGTGGGACTAGCGGGGACACCGGGGAGCTGTTTTTT

v_call: TRBV19
j_call: TRBJ1-3
clone_size: NA
d_call: NA
cdr3_aa: CASRNDRFSGNTIYF
cdr3_nt: TGTGCCAGTAGGAATGACAGGTTCTCTGGAAACACCATATATTTT

v_call: TRBV7-9
j_call: TRBJ2-7
clone_size: medium-sized
d_call: TRBD1
cdr3_aa: CASSSTQGQPRKQYF
cdr3_nt: TGTGCCAGCAGCTCCACTCAGGGACAGCCGAGAAAGCAGTACTTC

v_call: TRBV13
j_call: TRBJ2-7
clone_size: once
d_call: TRBD1
cdr3_aa: CASRHQGAYEQYF
cdr3_nt: TGTGCCAGCAGGCACCAGGGGGCATACGAGCAGTACTTC

v_call: TRBV29-1
j_call: TRBJ2-1
clone_size: NA
d_call: TRBD2
cdr3_aa: CSARGLADPEQFF
cdr3_nt: TGCAGCGCCCGGGGACTAGCGGATCCTGAGCAGTTCTTC

v_call: TRBV7-8
j_call: TRBJ1-6
clone_size: few
d_call: NA
cdr3_aa: CASSLGPNSPLHF
cdr3_nt: TGTGCCAGCAGCCTAGGCCCAAATTCACCCCTCCACTTT

v_call: TRBV4-2
j_call: TRBJ2-3
clone_size: NA
d_call: TRBD2
cdr3_aa: CASSRGRTSGEDTQYF
cdr3_nt: TGTGCCAGCAGCCGGGGGCGAACTAGCGGGGAGGATACGCAGTATTTT

v_call: TRBV18
j_call: TRBJ1-2
clone_size: NA
d_call: NA
cdr3_aa: CASSPSLANYGYTF
cdr3_nt: TGTGCCAGCTCACCAAGCCTGGCTAACTATGGCTACACCTTC

v_call: TRBV5-1
j_call: TRBJ2-2
clone_size: once
d_call: NA
cdr3_aa: CASSPDRPNTGELFF
cdr3_nt: TGCGCCAGCAGCCCAGACAGGCCGAACACCGGGGAGCTGTTTTTT

v_call: TRBV25-1
j_call: TRBJ2-1
clone_size: once
d_call: TRBD2
cdr3_aa: CASSGWTGSGGPRNEQFF
cdr3_nt: TGTGCCAGCAGTGGATGGACTGGCAGCGGGGGCCCTCGGAACGAGCAGTTCTTC

v_call: TRBV10-3
j_call: TRBJ2-3
clone_size: NA
d_call: NA
cdr3_aa: CAIMQQSGALDTQYF
cdr3_nt: TGTGCCATCATGCAGCAGTCCGGCGCCTTAGATACGCAGTATTTT

v_call: TRBV10-3
j_call: TRBJ1-3
clone_size: few
d_call: NA
cdr3_aa: CAISELGNTIYF
cdr3_nt: TGTGCCATCAGTGAGTTGGGAAACACCATATATTTT

v_call: TRBV5-1
j_call: TRBJ2-1
clone_size: NA
d_call: NA
cdr3_aa: CASIQQGSGAGTREQFF
cdr3_nt: TGCGCCAGCATTCAACAGGGGAGCGGGGCCGGAACAAGAGAGCAGTTCTTC

v_call: TRBV28
j_call: TRBJ2-7
clone_size: once
d_call: NA
cdr3_aa: CASSLEGLPQYF
cdr3_nt: TGTGCCAGCAGTTTGGAAGGGCTTCCGCAGTACTTC

v_call: TRBV19
j_call: TRBJ2-3
clone_size: NA
d_call: NA
cdr3_aa: CASSYSHRGGQYF
cdr3_nt: TGTGCCAGTAGCTATTCCCACAGGGGGGGGCAGTATTTT

v_call: TRBV6-5
j_call: TRBJ1-6
clone_size: NA
d_call: NA
cdr3_aa: CASRPESSYNSPLHF
cdr3_nt: TGTGCCAGCAGGCCCGAGAGCTCCTATAATTCACCCCTCCACTTT

v_call: TRBV10-3
j_call: TRBJ2-7
clone_size: NA
d_call: NA
cdr3_aa: CASSEGEFYEQYF
cdr3_nt: TGTGCCAGCAGTGAAGGGGAGTTCTACGAGCAGTACTTC

v_call: TRBV7-8
j_call: TRBJ2-7
clone_size: NA
d_call: NA
cdr3_aa: CASSFRPAGTAGEQYF
cdr3_nt: TGTGCCAGCAGCTTTCGCCCCGCCGGGACGGCGGGAGAGCAGTACTTC

v_call: TRBV6-4
j_call: TRBJ2-7
clone_size: once
d_call: NA
cdr3_aa: CASSGETGFEYEQYF
cdr3_nt: TGTGCCAGCAGTGGGGAGACTGGGTTTGAATACGAGCAGTACTTC

v_call: TRBV30
j_call: TRBJ2-5
clone_size: NA
d_call: NA
cdr3_aa: CAWNWGRETQYF
cdr3_nt: TGTGCCTGGAATTGGGGTCGAGAGACCCAGTACTTC

v_call: TRBV7-8
j_call: TRBJ2-1
clone_size: NA
d_call: TRBD2
cdr3_aa: CASSPWGLAGGDEQFF
cdr3_nt: TGTGCCAGCAGCCCGTGGGGACTAGCGGGGGGAGATGAGCAGTTCTTC

v_call: TRBV27
j_call: TRBJ2-3
clone_size: NA
d_call: TRBD2
cdr3_aa: CASSLSWFGGGGGDTQYF
cdr3_nt: TGTGCCAGCAGTTTATCGTGGTTTGGCGGGGGGGGTGGAGATACGCAGTATTTT

v_call: TRBV6-5
j_call: TRBJ1-1
clone_size: NA
d_call: TRBD1
cdr3_aa: CASSRRDRGRAFF
cdr3_nt: TGTGCCAGCAGTCGCCGGGACAGGGGACGCGCTTTCTTT

v_call: TRBV28
j_call: TRBJ2-5
clone_size: NA
d_call: TRBD1
cdr3_aa: CASSAGQGAAETQYF
cdr3_nt: TGTGCCAGCAGTGCGGGACAGGGGGCGGCGGAGACCCAGTACTTC

v_call: TRBV5-1
j_call: TRBJ1-1
clone_size: NA
d_call: NA
cdr3_aa: CASSLGRGDTEAFF
cdr3_nt: TGCGCCAGCAGCTTGGGTAGAGGGGACACTGAAGCTTTCTTT

v_call: TRBV6-1
j_call: TRBJ2-1
clone_size: NA
d_call: TRBD2
cdr3_aa: CASSEASLAGGYNEQFF
cdr3_nt: TGTGCCAGCAGTGAAGCGTCATTAGCGGGGGGGTACAATGAGCAGTTCTTC

v_call: TRBV11-3
j_call: TRBJ2-2
clone_size: once
d_call: TRBD1
cdr3_aa: CASSPRTGETGELFF
cdr3_nt: TGTGCCAGCAGCCCCCGGACAGGGGAGACCGGGGAGCTGTTTTTT

v_call: TRBV6-5
j_call: TRBJ1-2
clone_size: NA
d_call: NA
cdr3_aa: CASAGQSQGAGGYTF
cdr3_nt: TGTGCCAGCGCCGGTCAGTCCCAAGGGGCTGGTGGCTACACCTTC

v_call: TRBV5-4
j_call: TRBJ2-3
clone_size: NA
d_call: NA
cdr3_aa: CASTQGRTFTDTQYF
cdr3_nt: TGTGCCAGCACCCAGGGGAGGACTTTCACAGATACGCAGTATTTT

v_call: TRBV5-1
j_call: TRBJ2-5
clone_size: NA
d_call: NA
cdr3_aa: CASSPGQPGWYF
cdr3_nt: TGCGCCAGCAGCCCTGGACAGCCTGGGTGGTACTTC

v_call: TRBV28
j_call: TRBJ2-5
clone_size: NA
d_call: NA
cdr3_aa: CANRQGPGETQYF
cdr3_nt: TGTGCCAACCGTCAGGGTCCGGGGGAGACCCAGTACTTC

v_call: TRBV7-9
j_call: TRBJ2-7
clone_size: few
d_call: NA
cdr3_aa: CASSLPVKSSLYEQYF
cdr3_nt: TGTGCCAGCAGCTTACCGGTCAAATCTTCCCTCTACGAGCAGTACTTC

v_call: TRBV21-1
j_call: TRBJ2-7
clone_size: NA
d_call: NA
cdr3_aa: CASSTTPGLAGDEQYF
cdr3_nt: TGTGCCAGCAGCACTACTCCGGGACTAGCGGGGGATGAGCAGTACTTC

v_call: TRBV6-1
j_call: TRBJ1-2
clone_size: NA
d_call: TRBD1
cdr3_aa: CASSARQGPDGYTF
cdr3_nt: TGTGCCAGCAGTGCGCGACAGGGGCCGGATGGCTACACCTTC

v_call: TRBV7-9
j_call: TRBJ2-2
clone_size: NA
d_call: NA
cdr3_aa: CASSPAIFGGELFF
cdr3_nt: TGTGCCAGCAGCCCAGCCATCTTCGGCGGGGAGCTGTTTTTT

v_call: TRBV4-3
j_call: TRBJ2-5
clone_size: NA
d_call: TRBD2
cdr3_aa: CATGRRGGTQYF
cdr3_nt: TGCGCCACCGGCAGGCGGGGGGGGACCCAGTACTTC

v_call: TRBV30
j_call: TRBJ2-5
clone_size: NA
d_call: NA
cdr3_aa: CACQRRVSWQETQYF
cdr3_nt: TGTGCCTGTCAGCGGCGTGTTTCGTGGCAAGAGACCCAGTACTTC

v_call: TRBV7-8
j_call: TRBJ2-5
clone_size: NA
d_call: TRBD2
cdr3_aa: CASNILAGAQETQYF
cdr3_nt: TGTGCCAGCAACATTTTAGCGGGGGCCCAAGAGACCCAGTACTTC

v_call: TRBV4-3
j_call: TRBJ2-7
clone_size: NA
d_call: NA
cdr3_aa: CASSQVGQSSYEQYF
cdr3_nt: TGCGCCAGCAGCCAAGTCGGCCAGAGCTCCTACGAGCAGTACTTC

v_call: TRBV11-3
j_call: TRBJ2-7
clone_size: NA
d_call: TRBD2
cdr3_aa: CASSFGTSGGAGEQYF
cdr3_nt: TGTGCCAGCAGCTTCGGGACTAGCGGGGGGGCCGGCGAGCAGTACTTC

v_call: TRBV21-1
j_call: TRBJ1-5
clone_size: NA
d_call: NA
cdr3_aa: CASSKGDRGKQPQHF
cdr3_nt: TGTGCCAGCAGCAAAGGGGACAGGGGAAAGCAGCCCCAGCATTTT

v_call: TRBV5-1
j_call: TRBJ1-6
clone_size: NA
d_call: NA
cdr3_aa: CASSLDPSSYNSPLHF
cdr3_nt: TGCGCCAGCAGCTTGGACCCTAGCTCCTATAATTCACCCCTCCACTTT

v_call: TRBV7-3
j_call: TRBJ2-3
clone_size: NA
d_call: NA
cdr3_aa: CASSLGGRTDTQYF
cdr3_nt: TGTGCCAGCAGCTTAGGGGGGCGGACAGATACGCAGTATTTT

v_call: TRBV5-1
j_call: TRBJ2-5
clone_size: NA
d_call: TRBD2
cdr3_aa: CASTRTSRETQYF
cdr3_nt: TGCGCCAGCACCCGGACTAGCCGCGAGACCCAGTACTTC

v_call: TRBV7-2
j_call: TRBJ2-1
clone_size: NA
d_call: TRBD1
cdr3_aa: CASSANGQGSYNEQFF
cdr3_nt: TGTGCCAGCAGCGCAAACGGACAGGGTTCCTACAATGAGCAGTTCTTC

v_call: TRBV2
j_call: TRBJ2-2
clone_size: NA
d_call: TRBD1
cdr3_aa: CASRSTGDTGELFF
cdr3_nt: TGTGCCAGCAGGTCAACAGGGGACACCGGGGAGCTGTTTTTT

v_call: TRBV6-6
j_call: TRBJ2-7
clone_size: NA
d_call: TRBD2
cdr3_aa: CASSYLGGNEQYF
cdr3_nt: TGTGCCAGCAGTTACTTGGGGGGGAACGAGCAGTACTTC